The clone carrying this T cell receptor (beta chain) was observed a handful of times. This sample is drawn from a study of blood T cell repertoires in COVID-19. Background on the study: Acute and convalescent COVID-19 samples came from the United States, Italy and Spain. T cells, B-cell-depleted T cells, or PBMCs supplied cDNA or gDNA.

How the authors handled the data: Researchers report that nucleated cell counts were estimated from reference gene primer amplification. The data were produced by immunoSEQ multiplex PCR, yet TCRdb's version contains in-frame clones alone and is incomplete. That table is the source of V, J and clone size, and D and trimming were worked out from the DNA. The sample shows around 400,000 clones, more than 75% of them seen only once. The receptor was isolated from a woman in her sixties with COVID-19, enrolled during active disease. The specimen sequenced was peripheral blood.

The CDR3: CASRRGGADVNQPQHF. Written as DNA, the CDR3 is TGTGCCAGCAGAAGAGGAGGGGCCGACGTCAATCAGCCCCAGCATTTT. V gene TRBV28 combines with J gene TRBJ1-5; maybe TRBD1 (5 bases). The CDR3 extends over 16 amino acids. The germline V and J ends were trimmed by 6 bases and 3 bases, with 18 bases remaining between them. CDR1 and CDR2 (germline): MDHEN, SYDVKM.